The sequence of this T cell receptor beta chain was determined in a study of shared clonotypes between healthy human individuals. This CDR3 is 15 amino acids long. Germline V lookup: CDR1 SGHRS, CDR2 YFSETQ. V gave up 0 bases and J gave up 4 bases, with 11 bases separating them. As for this clone: Other DNA sequences within the sample encode an identical CDR3.

The repertoire was sequenced with immunoSEQ multiplex PCR; TCRdb's copy has only in-frame clones and lacks some. Of around 2.3 million clones listed, approximately 96% are singletons. The chain links TRBV5-1 to TRBJ1-3; D is undetermined. This receptor was taken from a man aged 18-30 years in good health. The sample was naive CD4+ T cells sorted from blood. The subset is: CD45RA+ positively selected. The DNA of the CDR3 is TGCGCCAGCAGCTTGGATTCGGGAACCGGAAACACCATATATTTT. As protein: CASSLDSGTGNTIYF. The whole variable domain, filled in from reference TRBV5-1 and TRBJ1-3, reads KAGVTQTPRYLIKTRGQQVTLSCSPISGHRSVSWYQQTPGQGLQFLFEYFSETQRNKGNFPGRFSGRQFSNSRSEMNVSTLELGDSALYLCASSLDSGTGNTIYFGEGSWLTVV.